A selection of T cell receptor beta chains follows, all from one sample in a study of blood T cells in healthy people across ages. Using its own MiXCR run on the 5' RACE reads, TCRdb lists one record per CDR3 protein. The sample contains approximately 800,000 distinct CDR3 sequences, approximately 67% of which appear only once. The sample taken for sequencing was blood. The receptors were sampled from a man aged 25-40 years in good health. The CDR3 runs from the conserved cysteine through the conserved F or W. Each record gives: clone size, V gene, J gene, D gene, CDR3 DNA, CDR3 protein. The D gene is left open where the match is weak. Some rows mark clone size as missing; the rest say once, few, many or name a class of expanded clone.

abundance: .
v_gene: TRBV6-2/TRBV6-3
j_gene: TRBJ2-5
d_gene: TRBD1
CDR3nt: TGTGCCAGCAGTTATATGGACAGGGGATATGAGACCCAGTACTTC
CDR3aa: CASSYMDRGYETQYF

abundance: .
v_gene: TRBV6-6
j_gene: TRBJ2-4
d_gene: .
CDR3nt: TGTGCCAGCAGCCAGGACCCTTACATTCAGTACTTC
CDR3aa: CASSQDPYIQYF

abundance: .
v_gene: TRBV7-2
j_gene: TRBJ2-4
d_gene: TRBD2
CDR3nt: TGTGCCAGCAGTTATACTAGCGGGGGGAACGAAAACATTCAGTACTTC
CDR3aa: CASSYTSGGNENIQYF

abundance: few
v_gene: TRBV28
j_gene: TRBJ2-1
d_gene: .
CDR3nt: TGTGCCAGCAGTCCAGCGGCGGGATTCTACAATGAGCAGTTCTTC
CDR3aa: CASSPAAGFYNEQFF

abundance: once
v_gene: TRBV12-3/TRBV12-4
j_gene: TRBJ1-4
d_gene: .
CDR3nt: TGTGCCAGCAGTAAAGAGGCAGGGGTGAATGAAAAACTGTTTTTT
CDR3aa: CASSKEAGVNEKLFF

abundance: .
v_gene: TRBV9
j_gene: TRBJ2-3
d_gene: TRBD1
CDR3nt: TGTGCCAGCAGCGTAGGGATGGCGGGGACAGGGGGCGCAGATACGCAGTATTTT
CDR3aa: CASSVGMAGTGGADTQYF

abundance: .
v_gene: TRBV20-1
j_gene: TRBJ2-3
d_gene: TRBD2
CDR3nt: TGCAGTGCTAGAGATCAGATTAGCGGGGGGGTAATTGGCACAGATACGCAGTATTTT
CDR3aa: CSARDQISGGVIGTDTQYF

abundance: few
v_gene: TRBV29-1
j_gene: TRBJ1-5
d_gene: TRBD1
CDR3nt: TGCAGCGTTGAAGAGACAGGGGTTGGCAATCAGCCCCAGCATTTT
CDR3aa: CSVEETGVGNQPQHF

abundance: few
v_gene: TRBV20-1
j_gene: TRBJ2-7
d_gene: .
CDR3nt: TGCAGTGCTGCGGACCTGGGTGGCTACGAGCAGTACTTC
CDR3aa: CSAADLGGYEQYF

abundance: few
v_gene: TRBV4-3
j_gene: TRBJ2-7
d_gene: .
CDR3nt: TGCGCCAGCAGCCAAGAGGAGACGCTCCCCGCCTACGAGCAGTACTTC
CDR3aa: CASSQEETLPAYEQYF

abundance: .
v_gene: TRBV6-5
j_gene: TRBJ2-3
d_gene: .
CDR3nt: TGTGCCAGCAGTTATGGGGCGGGGCCTAACACAGATACGCAGTATTTT
CDR3aa: CASSYGAGPNTDTQYF

abundance: .
v_gene: TRBV6-2/TRBV6-3
j_gene: TRBJ2-1
d_gene: TRBD1
CDR3nt: TGTGCCAGCAAGGGGACAGGGTACCATGAGCAGTTCTTC
CDR3aa: CASKGTGYHEQFF

abundance: few
v_gene: TRBV20-1
j_gene: TRBJ2-7
d_gene: .
CDR3nt: TGCAGTGCTAGAGATGGCACCAGGGAAATCTACGAGCAGTACTTC
CDR3aa: CSARDGTREIYEQYF

abundance: few
v_gene: TRBV6-1
j_gene: TRBJ2-3
d_gene: .
CDR3nt: TGTGCCAGCAGTGATTCACGTGGTCGGTATACGCAGTATTTT
CDR3aa: CASSDSRGRYTQYF

abundance: .
v_gene: TRBV4-2
j_gene: TRBJ2-7
d_gene: TRBD2
CDR3nt: TGTGCCAGCGGCCAAGAGGGCGGGGGGTCGTACTCCTACGAGCAGTACTTC
CDR3aa: CASGQEGGGSYSYEQYF

abundance: few
v_gene: TRBV6-2/TRBV6-3
j_gene: TRBJ2-1
d_gene: TRBD2
CDR3nt: TGTGCCAGCAGTCCCGGGACTAGGAATGAGCAGTTCTTC
CDR3aa: CASSPGTRNEQFF